This TCR beta chain originates from a study of technical replicates of blood from several donors. The assay was immunoSEQ multiplex PCR, and TCRdb's table has in-frame clones only and misses some. This table has some 50,000 clones, around 94% appearing once. This sequence was found in a human donor in good health. The sequenced sample was T cells isolated from PBMCs.

The CDR3 sequence is CAARDGGANVLTF. The CDR3 DNA is TGTGCCGCCCGGGATGGTGGGGCCAACGTCCTGACTTTC. The J gene is TRBJ2-6, the V gene TRBV28, with D possibly TRBD2 on 5 matching bases. V gave up 11 bases and J gave up 3 bases, with 11 bases separating them. This CDR3 is 13 amino acids long. The germline gives CDR1 MDHEN, CDR2 SYDVKM.